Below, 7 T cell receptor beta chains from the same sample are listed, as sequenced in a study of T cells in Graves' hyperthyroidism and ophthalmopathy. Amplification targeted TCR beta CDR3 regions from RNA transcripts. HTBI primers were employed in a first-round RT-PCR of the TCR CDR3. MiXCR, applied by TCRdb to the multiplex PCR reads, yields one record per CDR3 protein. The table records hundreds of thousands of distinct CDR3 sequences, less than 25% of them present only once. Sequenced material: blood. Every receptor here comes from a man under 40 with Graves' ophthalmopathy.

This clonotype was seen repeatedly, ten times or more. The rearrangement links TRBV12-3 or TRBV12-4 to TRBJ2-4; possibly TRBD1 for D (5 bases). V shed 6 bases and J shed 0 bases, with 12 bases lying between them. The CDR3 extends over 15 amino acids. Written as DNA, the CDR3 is TGTGCCAGCAGGTCAGGGAACTTAGCCAAAAACATTCAGTACTTC. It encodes CASRSGNLAKNIQYF.

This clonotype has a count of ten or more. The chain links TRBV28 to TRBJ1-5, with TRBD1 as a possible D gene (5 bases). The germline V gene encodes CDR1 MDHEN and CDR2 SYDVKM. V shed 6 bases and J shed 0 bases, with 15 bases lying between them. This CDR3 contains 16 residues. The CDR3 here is CASRIAHQGSNQPQHF. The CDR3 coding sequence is TGTGCCAGCAGAATCGCGCATCAGGGTAGCAATCAGCCCCAGCATTTT.

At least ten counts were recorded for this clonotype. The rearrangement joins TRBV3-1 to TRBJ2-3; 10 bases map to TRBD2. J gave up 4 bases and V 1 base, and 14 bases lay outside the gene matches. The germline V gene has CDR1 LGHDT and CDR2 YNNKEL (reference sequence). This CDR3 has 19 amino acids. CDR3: CASSQVSPLAGVIADTQYF. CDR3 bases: TGTGCCAGCAGCCAAGTATCACCTCTAGCGGGAGTCATCGCAGATACGCAGTATTTT.

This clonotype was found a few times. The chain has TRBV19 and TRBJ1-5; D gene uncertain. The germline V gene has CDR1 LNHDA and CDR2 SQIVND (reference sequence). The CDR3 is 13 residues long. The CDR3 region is CAREANSNQPQHF. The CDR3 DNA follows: TGTGCGAGGGAAGCCAATAGCAATCAGCCCCAGCATTTT.

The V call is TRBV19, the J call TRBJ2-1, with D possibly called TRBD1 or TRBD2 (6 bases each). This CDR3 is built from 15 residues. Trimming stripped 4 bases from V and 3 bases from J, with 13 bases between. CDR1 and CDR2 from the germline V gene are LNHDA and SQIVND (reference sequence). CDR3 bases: TGTGCCAGTAGTAAAGGGGGGAAAAGCTACAATGAGCAGTTCTTC. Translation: CASSKGGKSYNEQFF. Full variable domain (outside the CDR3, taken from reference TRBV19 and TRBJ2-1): DGGITQSPKYLFRKEGQNVTLSCEQNLNHDAMYWYRQDPGQGLRLIYYSQIVNDFQKGDIAEGYSVSREKKESFPLTVTSAQKNPTAFYLCASSKGGKSYNEQFFGPGTRLTVL.

Written as DNA, the CDR3 is TGTGCCAGTAGTATAGAAGATCCTAACTATGGCTACACCTTC. Translated: CASSIEDPNYGYTF. The V call is TRBV19, the J call TRBJ1-2; D ambiguous. The CDR3 is 14 amino acids. Deletions cut 0 bases from V and 0 bases from J, with 5 bases between. From germline, CDR1 is LNHDA and CDR2 SQIVND (reference sequence).

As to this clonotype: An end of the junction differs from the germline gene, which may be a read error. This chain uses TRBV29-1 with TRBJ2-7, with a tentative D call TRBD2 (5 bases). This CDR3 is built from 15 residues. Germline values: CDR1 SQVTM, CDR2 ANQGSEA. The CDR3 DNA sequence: TGCAGTGTTGATGGGAGCGCGCCCAATCGCGACGAGCAGTACTTC. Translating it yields CSVDGSAPNRDEQYF.